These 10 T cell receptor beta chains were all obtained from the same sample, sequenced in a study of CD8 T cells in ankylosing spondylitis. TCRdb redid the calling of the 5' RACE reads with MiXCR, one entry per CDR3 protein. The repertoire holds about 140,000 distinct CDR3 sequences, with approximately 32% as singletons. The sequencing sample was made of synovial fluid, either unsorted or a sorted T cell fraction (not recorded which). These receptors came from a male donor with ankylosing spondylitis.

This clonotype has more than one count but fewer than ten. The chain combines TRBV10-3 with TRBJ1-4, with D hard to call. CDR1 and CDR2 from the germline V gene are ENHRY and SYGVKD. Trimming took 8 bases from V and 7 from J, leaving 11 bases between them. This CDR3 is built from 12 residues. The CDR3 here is CAIASDSEKLFF. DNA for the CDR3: TGTGCCATCGCATCGGATAGTGAAAAACTGTTTTTT.

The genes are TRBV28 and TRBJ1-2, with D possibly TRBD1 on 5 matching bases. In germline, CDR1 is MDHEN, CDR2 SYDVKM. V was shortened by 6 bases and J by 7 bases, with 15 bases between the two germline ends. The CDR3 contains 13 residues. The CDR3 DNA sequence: TGTGCCAGCAGAGCGGGACGGGCTCGTGGCTACACCTTC. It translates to CASRAGRARGYTF.

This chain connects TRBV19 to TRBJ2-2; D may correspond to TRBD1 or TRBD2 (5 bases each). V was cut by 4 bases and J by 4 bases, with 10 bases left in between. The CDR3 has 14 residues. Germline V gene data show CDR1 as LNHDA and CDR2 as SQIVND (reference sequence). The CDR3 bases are TGTGCCAGTAGTAGGGACCTCGGCACCGGGGAGCTGTTTTTT. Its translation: CASSRDLGTGELFF.

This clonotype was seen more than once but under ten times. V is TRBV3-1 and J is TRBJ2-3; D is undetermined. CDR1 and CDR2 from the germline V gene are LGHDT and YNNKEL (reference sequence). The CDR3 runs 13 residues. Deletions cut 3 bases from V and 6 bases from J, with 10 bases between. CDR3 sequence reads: CASSQRGADTQYF. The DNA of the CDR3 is TGTGCCAGCAGCCAGAGAGGTGCGGATACGCAGTATTTT.

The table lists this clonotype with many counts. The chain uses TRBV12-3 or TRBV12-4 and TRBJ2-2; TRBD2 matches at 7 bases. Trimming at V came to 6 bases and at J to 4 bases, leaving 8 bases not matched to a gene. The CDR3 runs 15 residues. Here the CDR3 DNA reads TGTGCCAGCAGGGAGGAGGGACTACCCACCGGGGAGCTGTTTTTT. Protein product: CASREEGLPTGELFF.

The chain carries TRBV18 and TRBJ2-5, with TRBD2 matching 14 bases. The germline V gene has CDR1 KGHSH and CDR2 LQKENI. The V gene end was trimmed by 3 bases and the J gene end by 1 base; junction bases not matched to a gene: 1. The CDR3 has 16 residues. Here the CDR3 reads CASSPGTSGGQETQYF. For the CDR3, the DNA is TGTGCCAGCTCACCTGGGACTAGCGGGGGCCAAGAGACCCAGTACTTC.

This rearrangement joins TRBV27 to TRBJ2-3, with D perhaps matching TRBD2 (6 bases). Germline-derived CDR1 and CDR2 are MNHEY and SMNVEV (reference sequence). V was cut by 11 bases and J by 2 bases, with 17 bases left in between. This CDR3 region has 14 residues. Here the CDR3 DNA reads TGTGCCTCTGGGGGGTCGAGTACCACAGATACGCAGTATTTT. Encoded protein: CASGGSSTTDTQYF.

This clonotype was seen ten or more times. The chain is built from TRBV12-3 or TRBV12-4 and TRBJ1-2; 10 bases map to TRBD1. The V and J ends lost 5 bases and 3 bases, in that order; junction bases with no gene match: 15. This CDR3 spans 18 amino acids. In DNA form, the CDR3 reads TGTGCCAGCAGTCCCCGAGGGACAGGGGCCCCGGGCGACTATGGCTACACCTTC. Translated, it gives CASSPRGTGAPGDYGYTF.

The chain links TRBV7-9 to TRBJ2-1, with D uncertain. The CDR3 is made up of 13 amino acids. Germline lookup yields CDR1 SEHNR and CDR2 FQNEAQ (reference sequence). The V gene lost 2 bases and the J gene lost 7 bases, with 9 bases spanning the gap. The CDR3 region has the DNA TGTGCCAGCAGCTTATCCCCCCTAAATGAGCAGTTCTTC. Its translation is CASSLSPLNEQFF.

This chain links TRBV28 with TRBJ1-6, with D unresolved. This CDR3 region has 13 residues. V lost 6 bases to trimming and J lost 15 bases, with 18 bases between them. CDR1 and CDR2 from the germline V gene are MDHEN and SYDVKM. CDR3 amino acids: CASRIGGEIDLHF. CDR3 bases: TGTGCCAGCAGGATAGGCGGAGAGATCGACCTCCACTTT.